A single sample gave rise to the 31 T cell receptor beta chains below, sequenced in a study of blood T cells in healthy people across ages. Primed by a sample-barcoded 5' primer and a J-beta primer mix, a second PCR proceeded for roughly 7 to 11 cycles. TCRdb recomputed calls from the 5' RACE reads with MiXCR, one row per CDR3 protein. The data hold 1.5 million to 2 million distinct CDR3 sequences, with 49% observed a single time. The sample consisted of blood. These receptors were taken from a woman in her 40s in good health.

The rearrangement links TRBV2 to TRBJ1-6, with D possibly matching TRBD1 (6 bases). Between the trimmed V and J ends, which lost 6 bases and 0 bases, there was a span of 12 bases. Germline CDR1 and CDR2: SNHLY and FYNNEI. The CDR3 runs 16 residues. The CDR3 is CASRRTESSYNSPLHF. CDR3 bases: TGTGCCAGCAGGCGGACAGAGAGCTCCTATAATTCACCCCTCCACTTT.

This clonotype showed up just a few times. This chain joins TRBV21-1 and TRBJ2-7. TRBV21-1 constitutes a pseudogene. CDR3 size: 14 residues. CDR3 amino acids: CASSKIPHSYEQYF. The CDR3 DNA reads TGTGCCAGCAGCAAAATCCCACACTCCTACGAGCAGTACTTC.

As to this clonotype: Being one base from a much bigger clone, this may be a read error. V usage is TRBV9 and J usage is TRBJ2-3; 7 bases map to TRBD2. The CDR3 covers 16 residues. CDR1 and CDR2 from the germline V gene are SGDLS and YYNGEE. The CDR3 sequence is CASSPGTKGSTNTQYF. The CDR3 coding sequence is TGTGCCAGCAGCCCTGGGACTAAAGGTAGCACAAATACGCAGTATTTT.

The chain combines TRBV7-2 with TRBJ2-3; 9 bases line up with TRBD2. V lost 1 base to trimming and J lost 2 bases; unmatched junction nucleotides: 4. CDR3 length: 16 amino acids. Germline loops: CDR1 SGHTA, CDR2 FQGNSA. The CDR3 loop reads CASSLGLAEITDTQYF. In DNA, the CDR3 is TGTGCCAGCAGCTTAGGACTAGCGGAGATCACAGATACGCAGTATTTT. Using reference TRBV7-2 and TRBJ2-3 for the parts outside the CDR3, the full variable domain is GAGVSQSPSNKVTEKGKDVELRCDPISGHTALYWYRQSLGQGLEFLIYFQGNSAPDKSGLPSDRFSAERTGGSVSTLTIQRTQQEDSAVYLCASSLGLAEITDTQYFGPGTRLTVL.

The chain uses TRBV7-8 and TRBJ2-7; D perhaps matches TRBD2 (6 bases). The CDR3 totals 13 residues. Germline V CDR1 and CDR2: SGHVS, FQNEAQ. V was cut by 5 bases and J by 2 bases, with 10 bases left in between. The CDR3, as DNA: TGTGCCAGCAGCCGACTAGGCCCCTACGAGCAGTACTTC. It codes for CASSRLGPYEQYF.

The V call is TRBV5-6, the J call TRBJ2-1, with a weak D call TRBD1 (5 bases). Germline V gene data show CDR1 as SGHDT and CDR2 as YYEEEE. V gave up 1 base and J gave up 6 bases, with 11 bases separating them. The CDR3 consists of 14 residues. The CDR3 DNA reads as TGTGCCAGCAGCTTGAGGGGAAAGGTCAATGAGCAGTTCTTC. This gives the protein CASSLRGKVNEQFF. Complete variable domain (other parts from reference TRBV5-6 and TRBJ2-1): DAGVTQSPTHLIKTRGQQVTLRCSPKSGHDTVSWYQQALGQGPQFIFQYYEEEERQRGNFPDRFSGHQFPNYSSELNVNALLLGDSALYLCASSLRGKVNEQFFGPGTRLTVL.

The rearrangement joins TRBV20-1 to TRBJ2-7; 9 nucleotides align to TRBD2. Germline CDR1 is DFQATT and CDR2 is SNEGSKA (reference sequence). This CDR3 has 13 amino acids. Trimming cost V 0 bases and J 12 bases; bases outside gene matches: 9. CDR3 loop: CSARDDAGGHTYF. Here the CDR3 DNA reads TGCAGTGCTAGAGATGATGCGGGAGGGCACACGTACTTC.

This clonotype was counted a few times. The chain links TRBV5-1 to TRBJ1-2; D remains ambiguous. The ends were cut back, 5 bases at V and 2 bases at J, with 16 bases in the middle. From germline, CDR1 is SGHRS and CDR2 YFSETQ. This CDR3 has 15 amino acids. CDR3 sequence (DNA): TGCGCCAGCAGTCCTATCCTCTCCGGGAACTATGGCTACACCTTC. Its protein is CASSPILSGNYGYTF.

This clonotype was observed a handful of times. The V gene is TRBV7-2, the J gene TRBJ2-1; the D is unclear. Germline V lookup: CDR1 SGHTA, CDR2 FQGNSA. Trimming took off 3 bases at V and 10 bases at J, with 10 bases between the two ends. CDR3 length: 12 residues. CDR3 region: CASSFSNTEQFF. The CDR3 nucleotides read TGTGCCAGCAGCTTCTCAAATACAGAGCAGTTCTTC.

V usage is TRBV7-9 and J usage is TRBJ2-7; 8 bases line up with TRBD1. The CDR3 length is 17 residues. Germline CDR1 and CDR2: SEHNR and FQNEAQ (reference sequence). Unmatched junction bases numbered 16, after V lost 5 bases and J lost 4 bases. The CDR3 DNA follows: TGTGCCAGCAGCCCCCCCGACAGGGGCTCGGGTTCGTACGAGCAGTACTTC. This translates into CASSPPDRGSGSYEQYF.

As DNA, the CDR3 is TGTGCCAGCAGCCCCGCAGGGGATGAAAAACTGTTTTTT. Amino acid sequence: CASSPAGDEKLFF. The chain has TRBV9 and TRBJ1-4; possibly TRBD1 for D (6 bases). The CDR3 consists of 13 residues. The V end was cut by 4 bases, the J end by 6 bases, with 10 bases between. Germline-derived CDR1 and CDR2 are SGDLS and YYNGEE.

The rearrangement uses TRBV6-5 and TRBJ2-7, with D maybe TRBD1 (6 bases). The germline V gene encodes CDR1 MNHEY and CDR2 SVGAGI. The V end was cut by 5 bases, the J end by 3 bases, with 17 bases between. This CDR3 contains 15 residues. The CDR3 sequence: CASSESGTKSYEQYF. CDR3 coding DNA: TGTGCCAGCAGTGAATCCGGGACAAAGAGCTACGAGCAGTACTTC.

J is TRBJ2-3 and V is TRBV9; D gene ambiguous. The V end was cut by 3 bases, the J end by 0 bases, with 17 bases between. This CDR3 contains 17 residues. The germline CDR1 and CDR2 sequences are SGDLS and YYNGEE. This chain's CDR3 is CASSAGWGSASTDTQYF. CDR3 bases: TGTGCCAGCAGCGCTGGGTGGGGAAGCGCTAGCACAGATACGCAGTATTTT.

The rearrangement uses TRBV7-8 and TRBJ2-7, with 8 bases aligning to TRBD1. V gave up 1 base and J gave up 12 bases; unmatched junction bases: 11. Germline V gene data show CDR1 as SGHVS and CDR2 as FQNEAQ. The CDR3 is made up of 14 amino acids. In DNA form, the CDR3 reads TGTGCCAGCAGCTTAGACAAACCGGACAGGGACAGGTACTTC. Protein sequence: CASSLDKPDRDRYF.

This clonotype was seen ten or more times. The genes are TRBV7-2 and TRBJ2-5, with 10 bases aligning to TRBD2. The CDR3 contains 16 residues. The junction had 4 bases not matched to a gene; V was cut back by 1 base and J by 2 bases. The germline V gene encodes CDR1 SGHTA and CDR2 FQGNSA. CDR3 region: CASSLVAGGPQETQYF. As DNA, the CDR3 is TGTGCCAGCAGCTTAGTAGCGGGGGGTCCTCAAGAGACCCAGTACTTC.

The chain is built from TRBV20-1 and TRBJ1-1; TRBD1 is a possible D gene (6 bases). The germline V and J ends were trimmed by 4 bases and 3 bases, with 15 bases remaining between them. The germline CDR1 and CDR2 sequences are DFQATT and SNEGSKA (reference sequence). The CDR3 totals 14 residues. The DNA of the CDR3 is TGCAGTGCTACCCAAGGGGGGTCGTACACTGAAGCTTTCTTT. It specifies CSATQGGSYTEAFF.

This clonotype was observed at least ten times. The chain has TRBV29-1 and TRBJ2-7; D unresolved. The ends were cut back, 4 bases at V and 2 bases at J, with 15 bases in the middle. CDR1 is SQVTM and CDR2 is ANQGSEA in the germline V gene. CDR3 length: 14 residues. The CDR3 DNA reads as TGCAGCGTTGTTGCGGCCTCTTTGACCTACGAGCAGTACTTC. Translated: CSVVAASLTYEQYF.

The rearrangement uses TRBV7-3 and TRBJ2-3; either TRBD1 or TRBD2 may supply D (6 bases each). The length of the CDR3 is 16 residues. CDR1 SGHTA and CDR2 FQGTGA come from the germline V gene. Trimming took off 5 bases at V and 2 bases at J, with 17 bases between the two ends. DNA for the CDR3: TGTGCCAGCAGCCTCCAGCCCGGGGGCTACACAGATACGCAGTATTTT. Translating it yields CASSLQPGGYTDTQYF. The whole variable domain, remainder taken from reference TRBV7-3 and TRBJ2-3, is GAGVSQTPSNKVTEKGKYVELRCDPISGHTALYWYRQSLGQGPEFLIYFQGTGAADDSGLPNDRFFAVRPEGSVSTLKIQRTERGDSAVYLCASSLQPGGYTDTQYFGPGTRLTVL.

The rearrangement uses TRBV28 and TRBJ2-3, with 9 bases identical to TRBD1. Germline CDR1 reads MDHEN; CDR2 reads SYDVKM. This CDR3 spans 16 amino acids. V was pared by 6 bases and J by 2 bases, with 9 bases of the junction left unmatched. The CDR3 DNA reads TGTGCCAGCAGCCTATATGGGGACAGGGTCACAGATACGCAGTATTTT. Its protein is CASSLYGDRVTDTQYF.

This rearrangement joins TRBV28 to TRBJ1-2; no definite D call. The CDR3 loop spans 12 amino acids. Per the germline V gene, CDR1 is MDHEN and CDR2 is SYDVKM. Trimming removed 6 bases from V and 4 bases from J, with 9 bases in between. The DNA for the CDR3 is TGTGCCAGCAGGGAGAAGTCCTATGGCTACACCTTC. This sequence encodes CASREKSYGYTF.

This clonotype was recorded a few times. This rearrangement joins TRBV25-1 to TRBJ2-5; 10 positions match TRBD2. The germline CDR1 and CDR2 sequences are MGHDK and SYGVNS. This CDR3 has 16 amino acids. V trimming: 3 bases; J trimming: 5 bases; junction bases outside the gene matches: 9. CDR3 DNA: TGTGCCAGCAGTGATCACGAACTAGCGGGGCGGGAGACCCAGTACTTC. Amino acid sequence: CASSDHELAGRETQYF.

This chain connects TRBV28 to TRBJ2-2, with D perhaps being TRBD1 or TRBD2 (5 bases each). The CDR3 totals 15 residues. Deletions cut 7 bases from V and 6 bases from J, with 18 bases between. Per germline, CDR1 MDHEN and CDR2 SYDVKM. The CDR3 DNA sequence: TGTGCCAGCACTCAGGGACGTGGGGTACCCGGGGAGCTGTTTTTT. Translation: CASTQGRGVPGELFF. Full variable domain (missing parts from reference TRBV28 and TRBJ2-2): DVKVTQSSRYLVKRTGEKVFLECVQDMDHENMFWYRQDPGLGLRLIYFSYDVKMKEKGDIPEGYSVSREKKERFSLILESASTNQTSMYLCASTQGRGVPGELFFGEGSRLTVL.

This chain uses TRBV6-2 or TRBV6-3 with TRBJ1-1, with D perhaps TRBD1 (6 bases). This CDR3 is 15 amino acids long. Trimming took 5 bases from V and 4 from J, leaving 17 bases between them. Per germline, CDR1 MNHEY and CDR2 SVGEGT. CDR3 amino acids: CASSRPGGPGTEAFF. The DNA for the CDR3 is TGTGCCAGCAGTCGCCCTGGGGGGCCGGGCACTGAAGCTTTCTTT.

This clonotype turned up a few times. V usage is TRBV7-2 and J usage is TRBJ1-2, with a tentative D call TRBD1 (6 bases). Germline CDR1 reads SGHTA; CDR2 reads FQGNSA. The CDR3 loop spans 14 amino acids. With 5 bases removed from V and 2 bases from J, the gap between germline ends came to 12 bases. The CDR3 sequence is CASSPRGQNYGYTF. The DNA of the CDR3 is TGTGCCAGCAGCCCCAGAGGACAGAACTATGGCTACACCTTC.

The V gene is TRBV6-5, the J gene TRBJ2-3, with D unclear. CDR3 length: 14 amino acids. V lost 6 bases, J lost 2 bases, and 12 bases lay in between. CDR1 and CDR2 from the germline V gene are MNHEY and SVGAGI. CDR3 amino acids: CASRALSDTDTQYF. The DNA of the CDR3 is TGTGCCAGCAGGGCCCTATCGGACACAGATACGCAGTATTTT.

This sequence joins TRBV6-2 or TRBV6-3 and TRBJ1-5; 7 nucleotides agree with TRBD1. Per the germline V gene, CDR1 is MNHEY and CDR2 is SVGEGT. The CDR3 runs to 20 residues. V trimming: 6 bases; J trimming: 2 bases; junction bases outside the gene matches: 22. Written as DNA, the CDR3 is TGTGCCAGCAGCCGAATATTACGGGCCAGGGGGAAGGATGGCAATCAGCCCCAGCATTTT. Translation: CASSRILRARGKDGNQPQHF.

V and J are TRBV4-2 and TRBJ2-7; no clear D. Trimming removed 1 base from V and 3 bases from J, with 10 bases in between. CDR1 is LGHNA and CDR2 is YNFKEQ in the germline V gene. This CDR3 contains 14 residues. Written as DNA, the CDR3 is TGTGCCAGCAGCCAAGGTGCCTCCCACTACGAGCAGTACTTC. It translates to CASSQGASHYEQYF.

This clonotype appeared a single time. The chain uses TRBV7-2 and TRBJ2-3; 8 bases agree with TRBD2. The trim removed 3 bases at V and 1 base at J, leaving 9 bases unmatched. Germline V gene sequence: CDR1 SGHTA, CDR2 FQGNSA. The length of the CDR3 is 17 residues. CDR3 nucleotides: TGTGCCAGCAGCTTTATCCAGCGGGGGTACCGCACAGATACGCAGTATTTT. It encodes CASSFIQRGYRTDTQYF.

This clonotype was picked up a small number of times. Here the CDR3 reads CASSKEPDQQETQYF. The CDR3 coding sequence is TGTGCCAGCAGCAAAGAACCGGACCAACAAGAGACCCAGTACTTC. The rearrangement uses TRBV21-1 and TRBJ2-5. TRBV21-1 is a pseudogene segment. The CDR3 runs 15 residues.

The V call is TRBV4-3, the J call TRBJ1-6; 7 bases line up with TRBD1. Germline-derived CDR1 and CDR2 are LGHNA and YSLEER. Losses at the gene ends were 4 bases for V and 7 bases for J; bases not matched to a gene: 10. The CDR3 has 16 amino acids. The CDR3 DNA is TGCGCCAGCAGCCCAGGACAGGCTGCCGAAAATTCACCCCTCCACTTT. Translated: CASSPGQAAENSPLHF.

The chain combines TRBV6-5 with TRBJ2-5; 9 nucleotides line up with TRBD1. With 8 bases clipped from V and 5 bases from J, the junction kept 9 bases outside the gene matches. The CDR3 has 14 residues. Germline CDR1 is MNHEY and CDR2 is SVGAGI. DNA of the CDR3: TGTGCCAGCGGGGGGACAGGGCACGGGGAGACCCAGTACTTC. This sequence encodes CASGGTGHGETQYF.